The rows below give T cell receptor beta chains drawn from one sample of a study of shared clonotypes between healthy human individuals. The repertoire was sequenced with immunoSEQ multiplex PCR; TCRdb's copy has only in-frame clones and lacks some. This sample has 2 million to 2.5 million clones, with 90% to 97% found just once. The sequencing sample was made of naive CD4+ T cells sorted from blood. The receptors were gathered from a man aged 18 to 30 in good health. Both conserved end residues are part of each CDR3. The order of the fields is D gene, V gene, J gene, clone size, CDR3 length, CDR3 protein, CDR3 DNA. A D gene is named only where the DNA matches it firmly. Size is omitted from some rows. Given values are once, few, many or a class for expanded clones.

d_call: NA; v_call: TRBV10-3; j_call: TRBJ1-5; clone_size: NA; cdr3_length: 12; cdr3_aa: CAIRDNNQPQHF; cdr3_nt: TGTGCCATCAGGGACAATAATCAGCCCCAGCATTTT
d_call: NA; v_call: TRBV30; j_call: TRBJ2-7; clone_size: once; cdr3_length: 12; cdr3_aa: CAWTTRGRWQYF; cdr3_nt: TGTGCCTGGACTACAAGGGGGAGGTGGCAGTACTTC
d_call: TRBD1; v_call: TRBV11-2; j_call: TRBJ2-5; clone_size: NA; cdr3_length: 14; cdr3_aa: CASSSTGGSETQYF; cdr3_nt: TGTGCCAGCAGCTCGACAGGGGGCTCGGAGACCCAGTACTTC
d_call: NA; v_call: TRBV2; j_call: TRBJ2-3; clone_size: NA; cdr3_length: 13; cdr3_aa: CASRDNTGHTQYF; cdr3_nt: TGTGCCAGCAGGGACAACACAGGGCATACGCAGTATTTT
d_call: TRBD1; v_call: TRBV5-1; j_call: TRBJ2-5; clone_size: NA; cdr3_length: 14; cdr3_aa: CASSLPGQQETQYF; cdr3_nt: TGCGCCAGCAGCCTACCGGGACAGCAAGAGACCCAGTACTTC
d_call: TRBD2; v_call: TRBV18; j_call: TRBJ2-2; clone_size: NA; cdr3_length: 16; cdr3_aa: CASSMGLAVNTGELFF; cdr3_nt: TGTGCCAGCTCGATGGGACTAGCGGTTAACACCGGGGAGCTGTTTTTT
d_call: NA; v_call: TRBV19; j_call: TRBJ2-2; clone_size: NA; cdr3_length: 16; cdr3_aa: CASSILETANTGELFF; cdr3_nt: TGTGCCAGTAGTATCCTCGAGACAGCGAACACCGGGGAGCTGTTTTTT
d_call: NA; v_call: TRBV2; j_call: TRBJ2-1; clone_size: NA; cdr3_length: 17; cdr3_aa: CASSDSPMASADNEQFF; cdr3_nt: TGTGCCAGCAGTGATTCCCCCATGGCTAGCGCTGACAATGAGCAGTTCTTC
d_call: NA; v_call: TRBV6-1; j_call: TRBJ1-5; clone_size: NA; cdr3_length: 16; cdr3_aa: CASSEGSTGVSQPQHF; cdr3_nt: TGTGCCAGCAGTGAAGGGTCCACGGGGGTGAGTCAGCCCCAGCATTTT
d_call: NA; v_call: TRBV7-8; j_call: TRBJ1-5; clone_size: NA; cdr3_length: 15; cdr3_aa: CASSRGVGAGQPQHF; cdr3_nt: TGTGCCAGCAGCCGGGGTGTGGGGGCAGGTCAGCCCCAGCATTTT
d_call: NA; v_call: TRBV10-3; j_call: TRBJ2-7; clone_size: NA; cdr3_length: 13; cdr3_aa: CAISDVSGSEQYF; cdr3_nt: TGTGCCATCAGTGATGTATCAGGGAGCGAGCAGTACTTC
d_call: NA; v_call: TRBV25-1; j_call: TRBJ2-1; clone_size: NA; cdr3_length: 18; cdr3_aa: CASSPRQGTQSSYNEQFF; cdr3_nt: TGTGCCAGCAGCCCAAGGCAGGGAACTCAGAGCTCCTACAATGAGCAGTTCTTC
d_call: NA; v_call: TRBV18; j_call: TRBJ1-2; clone_size: NA; cdr3_length: 14; cdr3_aa: CASSPPRGRSGYTF; cdr3_nt: TGTGCCAGCTCACCGCCCCGGGGGCGGTCTGGCTACACCTTC
d_call: NA; v_call: TRBV10-3; j_call: TRBJ1-4; clone_size: NA; cdr3_length: 14; cdr3_aa: CAISPGTTNEKLFF; cdr3_nt: TGTGCCATCAGCCCAGGGACAACTAATGAAAAACTGTTTTTT
d_call: NA; v_call: TRBV20-1; j_call: TRBJ1-1; clone_size: NA; cdr3_length: 10; cdr3_aa: CSAQNTEAFF; cdr3_nt: TGCAGTGCCCAGAACACTGAAGCTTTCTTT
d_call: NA; v_call: TRBV6-1; j_call: TRBJ1-5; clone_size: NA; cdr3_length: 13; cdr3_aa: CASQGSLNQPQHF; cdr3_nt: TGTGCCAGCCAGGGGTCGCTTAATCAGCCCCAGCATTTT
d_call: TRBD1; v_call: TRBV5-4; j_call: TRBJ2-2; clone_size: NA; cdr3_length: 16; cdr3_aa: CASSLVGQGNSGELFF; cdr3_nt: TGTGCCAGCAGCTTGGTGGGACAGGGTAACTCCGGGGAGCTGTTTTTT
d_call: NA; v_call: TRBV5-1; j_call: TRBJ2-5; clone_size: NA; cdr3_length: 13; cdr3_aa: CASYLLTKETQYF; cdr3_nt: TGCGCCAGCTACCTTTTGACAAAAGAGACCCAGTACTTC
d_call: NA; v_call: TRBV6-1; j_call: TRBJ2-7; clone_size: NA; cdr3_length: 14; cdr3_aa: CASSESWELYEQYF; cdr3_nt: TGTGCCAGCAGTGAGTCCTGGGAGCTCTACGAGCAGTACTTC
d_call: TRBD1; v_call: TRBV5-4; j_call: TRBJ2-7; clone_size: NA; cdr3_length: 13; cdr3_aa: CASSLQQTGNEYF; cdr3_nt: TGTGCCAGCAGCTTGCAACAGACAGGGAATGAGTACTTC
d_call: NA; v_call: TRBV6-6; j_call: TRBJ2-7; clone_size: once; cdr3_length: 14; cdr3_aa: CASSFGASWDEQYF; cdr3_nt: TGTGCCAGCAGTTTTGGGGCCAGCTGGGACGAGCAGTACTTC
d_call: NA; v_call: TRBV28; j_call: TRBJ1-5; clone_size: once; cdr3_length: 13; cdr3_aa: CASSFRGGQPQHF; cdr3_nt: TGTGCCAGCAGTTTTAGGGGGGGTCAGCCCCAGCATTTT
d_call: NA; v_call: TRBV7-7; j_call: TRBJ2-5; clone_size: NA; cdr3_length: 15; cdr3_aa: CASSLVWGAEETQYF; cdr3_nt: TGTGCTAGCAGCTTAGTGTGGGGGGCCGAAGAGACCCAGTACTTC
d_call: NA; v_call: TRBV25-1; j_call: TRBJ1-6; clone_size: NA; cdr3_length: 16; cdr3_aa: CASSESGMGTSSPLHF; cdr3_nt: TGTGCCAGCAGTGAATCGGGGATGGGGACGTCTTCACCCCTCCACTTT
d_call: NA; v_call: TRBV9; j_call: TRBJ1-6; clone_size: once; cdr3_length: 16; cdr3_aa: CASSVGGLSYNSPLHF; cdr3_nt: TGTGCCAGCAGCGTCGGGGGCCTCTCCTATAATTCACCCCTCCACTTT
d_call: NA; v_call: TRBV28; j_call: TRBJ1-4; clone_size: NA; cdr3_length: 15; cdr3_aa: CASSCRPPRDEKLFF; cdr3_nt: TGTGCCAGCAGTTGCCGGCCTCCAAGGGATGAAAAACTGTTTTTT
d_call: TRBD1; v_call: TRBV15; j_call: TRBJ1-6; clone_size: NA; cdr3_length: 16; cdr3_aa: CATSTPQGPYNSPLHF; cdr3_nt: TGTGCCACCAGCACCCCACAGGGGCCTTATAATTCACCCCTCCACTTT
d_call: NA; v_call: TRBV7-9; j_call: TRBJ2-5; clone_size: NA; cdr3_length: 13; cdr3_aa: CASSLWGVETQYF; cdr3_nt: TGTGCCAGCAGCTTATGGGGGGTAGAGACCCAGTACTTC
d_call: NA; v_call: TRBV5-1; j_call: TRBJ1-2; clone_size: NA; cdr3_length: 13; cdr3_aa: CASSLVRERGYTF; cdr3_nt: TGCGCCAGCAGCTTGGTCCGGGAGCGTGGCTACACCTTC
d_call: TRBD2; v_call: TRBV13; j_call: TRBJ2-3; clone_size: NA; cdr3_length: 15; cdr3_aa: CASSLRLAGASTQYF; cdr3_nt: TGTGCCAGCAGCCTACGACTAGCGGGGGCCTCGACGCAGTATTTT
d_call: TRBD2; v_call: TRBV2; j_call: TRBJ2-7; clone_size: NA; cdr3_length: 15; cdr3_aa: CASSEALAGVGEQYF; cdr3_nt: TGTGCCAGCAGTGAAGCGCTAGCGGGAGTCGGCGAGCAGTACTTC
d_call: NA; v_call: TRBV5-5; j_call: TRBJ2-7; clone_size: NA; cdr3_length: 14; cdr3_aa: CASSLVGPSYEQYF; cdr3_nt: TGTGCCAGCAGCTTGGTAGGGCCCTCCTACGAGCAGTACTTC
d_call: NA; v_call: TRBV5-1; j_call: TRBJ2-7; clone_size: once; cdr3_length: 13; cdr3_aa: CASSLISSYEQYF; cdr3_nt: TGCGCCAGCAGCTTGATTTCGTCCTACGAGCAGTACTTC
d_call: TRBD1; v_call: TRBV18; j_call: TRBJ1-2; clone_size: NA; cdr3_length: 16; cdr3_aa: CASSPQGAQNLYGYTF; cdr3_nt: TGTGCCAGCTCACCACAGGGGGCGCAGAATCTCTATGGCTACACCTTC
d_call: NA; v_call: TRBV5-1; j_call: TRBJ1-1; clone_size: NA; cdr3_length: 13; cdr3_aa: CASSLNRDTEAFF; cdr3_nt: TGCGCCAGCAGCTTAAACAGGGACACTGAAGCTTTCTTT
d_call: NA; v_call: TRBV5-7; j_call: TRBJ2-1; clone_size: once; cdr3_length: 12; cdr3_aa: CASSLRDNEQFF; cdr3_nt: TGTGCCAGCAGCTTGAGGGATAATGAGCAGTTCTTC
d_call: TRBD2; v_call: TRBV27; j_call: TRBJ2-1; clone_size: once; cdr3_length: 16; cdr3_aa: CASSVGLAGSYNEQFF; cdr3_nt: TGTGCCAGCAGTGTGGGACTAGCGGGTTCCTACAATGAGCAGTTCTTC
d_call: NA; v_call: TRBV27; j_call: TRBJ1-4; clone_size: NA; cdr3_length: 16; cdr3_aa: CASSLFLGAANEKLFF; cdr3_nt: TGTGCCAGCAGTTTATTCCTCGGGGCTGCTAATGAAAAACTGTTTTTT
d_call: NA; v_call: TRBV6-1; j_call: TRBJ1-5; clone_size: NA; cdr3_length: 14; cdr3_aa: CASSEARGNQPQHF; cdr3_nt: TGTGCCAGCAGTGAAGCGAGGGGAAATCAGCCCCAGCATTTT
d_call: NA; v_call: TRBV5-1; j_call: TRBJ2-7; clone_size: NA; cdr3_length: 14; cdr3_aa: CASSLGQSTYEQYF; cdr3_nt: TGCGCCAGCAGCTTGGGGCAGTCAACCTACGAGCAGTACTTC
d_call: NA; v_call: TRBV21-1; j_call: TRBJ2-5; clone_size: NA; cdr3_length: 16; cdr3_aa: CASSGRQGKKYETQYF; cdr3_nt: TGTGCCAGCAGCGGACGACAGGGAAAGAAGTATGAGACCCAGTACTTC
d_call: TRBD1; v_call: TRBV7-6; j_call: TRBJ1-5; clone_size: NA; cdr3_length: 14; cdr3_aa: CASSLGDRDQPQHF; cdr3_nt: TGTGCCAGCAGCTTGGGGGACAGAGATCAGCCCCAGCATTTT
d_call: TRBD2; v_call: TRBV6-6; j_call: TRBJ2-2; clone_size: NA; cdr3_length: 14; cdr3_aa: CASKWREVPGELFF; cdr3_nt: TGTGCCAGCAAGTGGCGGGAGGTGCCCGGGGAGCTGTTTTTT
d_call: TRBD1; v_call: TRBV7-9; j_call: TRBJ2-3; clone_size: NA; cdr3_length: 17; cdr3_aa: CASSFSVQGIWPDTQYF; cdr3_nt: TGTGCCAGCAGCTTCTCGGTACAGGGGATATGGCCCGATACGCAGTATTTT
d_call: NA; v_call: TRBV7-2; j_call: TRBJ2-2; clone_size: NA; cdr3_length: 15; cdr3_aa: CASTRVALNTGELFF; cdr3_nt: TGTGCCAGCACCCGGGTGGCGTTAAACACCGGGGAGCTGTTTTTT
d_call: TRBD2; v_call: TRBV19; j_call: TRBJ2-5; clone_size: NA; cdr3_length: 14; cdr3_aa: CASSFPGQREAQYF; cdr3_nt: TGTGCCAGTTCCTTCCCGGGACAGCGGGAGGCCCAGTACTTC
d_call: NA; v_call: TRBV7-2; j_call: TRBJ1-5; clone_size: NA; cdr3_length: 16; cdr3_aa: CASSLTGRGSNQPQHF; cdr3_nt: TGTGCCAGCAGCTTAACGGGGCGAGGGAGCAATCAGCCCCAGCATTTT
d_call: NA; v_call: TRBV11-2; j_call: TRBJ2-2; clone_size: NA; cdr3_length: 15; cdr3_aa: CASSWTAANTGELFF; cdr3_nt: TGTGCCAGCAGCTGGACTGCCGCGAACACCGGGGAGCTGTTTTTT
d_call: NA; v_call: TRBV7-9; j_call: TRBJ2-4; clone_size: NA; cdr3_length: 14; cdr3_aa: CASSLDNGVNIQYF; cdr3_nt: TGTGCCAGCAGCTTGGATAACGGGGTGAACATTCAGTACTTC
d_call: NA; v_call: TRBV7-2; j_call: TRBJ1-2; clone_size: NA; cdr3_length: 13; cdr3_aa: CASSLTRGGGYTF; cdr3_nt: TGTGCCAGCAGCTTAACCAGGGGAGGTGGCTACACCTTC
d_call: NA; v_call: TRBV28; j_call: TRBJ1-5; clone_size: NA; cdr3_length: 12; cdr3_aa: CASTGAGQPQHF; cdr3_nt: TGTGCCAGCACGGGTGCCGGTCAGCCCCAGCATTTT
d_call: TRBD2; v_call: TRBV7-2; j_call: TRBJ2-3; clone_size: once; cdr3_length: 16; cdr3_aa: CASSGRSRGVSDTQYF; cdr3_nt: TGTGCCAGCAGCGGAAGGTCGCGGGGGGTCTCAGATACGCAGTATTTT
d_call: TRBD2; v_call: TRBV5-1; j_call: TRBJ2-1; clone_size: NA; cdr3_length: 16; cdr3_aa: CATMGGSGRSGNEQFF; cdr3_nt: TGCGCCACCATGGGTGGAAGCGGGAGATCGGGCAATGAGCAGTTCTTC
d_call: TRBD1; v_call: TRBV14; j_call: TRBJ1-2; clone_size: NA; cdr3_length: 17; cdr3_aa: CASSQPTRQGRLGGYTF; cdr3_nt: TGTGCCAGCAGCCAACCCACAAGACAGGGACGGTTAGGTGGCTACACCTTC
d_call: TRBD2; v_call: TRBV2; j_call: TRBJ2-7; clone_size: NA; cdr3_length: 17; cdr3_aa: CASRGGASGFSSYEQYF; cdr3_nt: TGTGCCAGCAGAGGCGGGGCTAGCGGTTTTAGCTCCTACGAGCAGTACTTC
d_call: NA; v_call: TRBV9; j_call: TRBJ1-5; clone_size: NA; cdr3_length: 14; cdr3_aa: CASSVGGSNQPQHF; cdr3_nt: TGTGCCAGCAGCGTCGGGGGGAGCAATCAGCCCCAGCATTTT
d_call: TRBD1; v_call: TRBV19; j_call: TRBJ1-4; clone_size: NA; cdr3_length: 14; cdr3_aa: CASRKGTEDEKLFF; cdr3_nt: TGTGCCAGTAGAAAAGGGACAGAAGATGAAAAACTGTTTTTT
d_call: NA; v_call: TRBV9; j_call: TRBJ2-5; clone_size: once; cdr3_length: 17; cdr3_aa: CASSVGVVEGTTETQYF; cdr3_nt: TGTGCCAGCAGCGTCGGGGTAGTGGAAGGGACGACGGAGACCCAGTACTTC
d_call: TRBD2; v_call: TRBV18; j_call: TRBJ2-1; clone_size: NA; cdr3_length: 16; cdr3_aa: CASSPSLAEGYNEQFF; cdr3_nt: TGTGCCAGCTCACCTTCACTAGCGGAAGGCTACAATGAGCAGTTCTTC
d_call: NA; v_call: TRBV27; j_call: TRBJ1-2; clone_size: NA; cdr3_length: 14; cdr3_aa: CASSLSRADYGYTF; cdr3_nt: TGTGCCAGCAGTCTTTCAAGAGCAGACTATGGCTACACCTTC